The TCR beta chain under discussion was sequenced for a study of T cells in Graves' hyperthyroidism and ophthalmopathy. Findings and limits, study-wide: Ophthalmopathy was identified by the model a median approximately six months ahead of onset.

This CDR3 comprises 14 residues. Trimming cost V 6 bases and J 1 base, with 10 bases left between them. Germline values: CDR1 SNHLY, CDR2 FYNNEI. Amplification targeted TCR beta CDR3 regions from RNA transcripts. Initially, a first-round RT-PCR of the TCR CDR3 employed the HTBI primer set. Via MiXCR, TCRdb re-called the multiplex PCR reads, giving one row per CDR3 protein. The sample includes 300,000 or so distinct CDR3 sequences, 16% of them seen just once. Absence of ophthalmopathy progression within 18 months defined stable Graves' hyperthyroidism. Researchers barred patients who had uncontrolled infection, other autoimmune disease, pregnancy or lactation. The PBMCs had their origin in 8.5 to 10 ml of fresh peripheral blood. A remark on this clonotype: The target antigen is unknown.

The sample taken for sequencing was blood. This TCR was recovered from a man aged 30-40 years with Graves' hyperthyroidism. The chain carries TRBV2 and TRBJ1-5; no clear D. CDR3: CASSPLGSNQPQHF. DNA for the CDR3: TGTGCCAGCAGCCCTCTGGGGAGCAATCAGCCCCAGCATTTT.